These T cell receptor beta chains were read from a single sample in a study of blood T cell repertoires in COVID-19. This table comes from immunoSEQ multiplex PCR, and its TCRdb copy is limited to in-frame clones, with some not included. The sample has 90,000 to 100,000 clones, 65% to 85% seen once. The sample was peripheral blood. Receptors were obtained from a woman aged 60-75 years with acute or convalescent COVID-19. The CDR3 runs from the conserved cysteine through the conserved F or W. D genes are given only for firm matches. The size of a clone is reported for some rows only, either as once, few or many, or as a class for expanded clones.

CDR3nt | CDR3aa | d_gene | abundance | j_gene | v_gene
TGTGCCAGCAGCCAAGATGTTATCAACACTGAAGCTTTCTTT | CASSQDVINTEAFF | . | . | TRBJ1-1 | TRBV3-1/TRBV3-2
TGTGCCAGCAGCCGTGGGGCAGACCCTCAGCCCCAGCATTTT | CASSRGADPQPQHF | . | . | TRBJ1-5 | TRBV9
TGCGCCAGCAGTGACAGAGACACTGAAGCTTTCTTT | CASSDRDTEAFF | . | . | TRBJ1-1 | TRBV5-1
TGTGCCAGCAGTTCCGGACAGAAGAAGACCCAGTACTTC | CASSSGQKKTQYF | . | . | TRBJ2-5 | TRBV2
TGTGCCAGCAGAAGCAGGGGACAGGCGTTCTACGAGCAGTACTTC | CASRSRGQAFYEQYF | TRBD1 | . | TRBJ2-7 | TRBV11-2
TGTGCCATCAGATGGAGCGGGGGGCCCGGTGATACGCAGTATTTT | CAIRWSGGPGDTQYF | TRBD2 | . | TRBJ2-3 | TRBV10-3
TGTGCCAGCAGTTCGCCCGGGACTAGCGGTAGCACAGATACGCAGTATTTT | CASSSPGTSGSTDTQYF | TRBD2 | . | TRBJ2-3 | TRBV27
TGCGCCAGCAGGGGACAGGGCCTGGAGACCCAGTACTTC | CASRGQGLETQYF | TRBD1 | . | TRBJ2-5 | TRBV5-1
TGTGCCAGCAGCATGAATGGGGGCACCACTGAAGCTTTCTTT | CASSMNGGTTEAFF | . | . | TRBJ1-1 | TRBV7-3
TGTGCCAGCAGTGGACCCGGGACAGGCTACAATTCACCCCTCCACTTT | CASSGPGTGYNSPLHF | TRBD1 | . | TRBJ1-6 | TRBV6-1
TGCGCCAGCAGTCGGGACTCTCCGAACACCGGGGAGCTGTTTTTT | CASSRDSPNTGELFF | . | . | TRBJ2-2 | TRBV5-1
TGTGCCAGCAGTTTAGAGGCAGGGATGGGAGGCTACACCTTC | CASSLEAGMGGYTF | . | few | TRBJ1-2 | TRBV11-2
TGTGCCAGCACCCGATGGGGGGGTCCGACTAATGAAAAACTGTTTTTT | CASTRWGGPTNEKLFF | . | . | TRBJ1-4 | TRBV28
TGTGCCAGCAGCCCTACGGGGGGGCTCGGGTACGAGCAGTACTTC | CASSPTGGLGYEQYF | TRBD2 | . | TRBJ2-7 | TRBV7-3
TGTGCCATCAGTGAGTCGCCTAATAGTGCGTTCGATGGCTACACCTTC | CAISESPNSAFDGYTF | . | few | TRBJ1-2 | TRBV10-3
TGCAGCGTTGAAGTTATCGGAGGGGCAGATACGCAGTATTTT | CSVEVIGGADTQYF | . | many | TRBJ2-3 | TRBV29-1
TGCGCCAGCAAGCAAGGGAGGGGAACTGAAGCTTTCTTT | CASKQGRGTEAFF | . | . | TRBJ1-1 | TRBV10-1
TGTGCCAGCAGCCCTGGGGCAGGGAATTACTATCATTGGCCCCAGCATTTT | CASSPGAGNYYHWPQHF | . | . | TRBJ1-5 | TRBV27
TGTGCCAGCAGTTTTGATAGACTTAATTCACCCCTCCACTTT | CASSFDRLNSPLHF | . | once | TRBJ1-6 | TRBV27
TGTGCCAGCAGCCAAGAAAGGCTCGGCAGTTACGAGCGGCCAGAAGAAAAACTGTTTTTT | CASSQERLGSYERPEEKLFF | . | few | TRBJ1-4 | TRBV3-1/TRBV3-2
TGTGCCAGCATCCGTCAGGGGTCGAACACTGAAGCTTTCTTT | CASIRQGSNTEAFF | . | . | TRBJ1-1 | TRBV28
TGTGCCAGCAGTTTATGGGCTAGCGGGGATAACACCGGGGAGCTGTTTTTT | CASSLWASGDNTGELFF | TRBD2 | . | TRBJ2-2 | TRBV27
TGCGCCAGCAGCTTGGGTGTTAGCGGGGGGGCTTCGGATACGCAGTATTTT | CASSLGVSGGASDTQYF | TRBD2 | . | TRBJ2-3 | TRBV5-1
TGTGCCAGCAGCCTGTCCCGGGGAATCTGGACCTACGAGCAGTACTTC | CASSLSRGIWTYEQYF | . | . | TRBJ2-7 | TRBV5-5
TGTGCCAGCAGCTTAGGTCTCTATGGCTACACCTTC | CASSLGLYGYTF | . | . | TRBJ1-2 | TRBV13
TGTGCCAGCAGCCAACGAACCCTAGCGGGGGGGCTGTACTACGAGCAGTACTTC | CASSQRTLAGGLYYEQYF | TRBD2 | . | TRBJ2-7 | TRBV14
TGCGCCAGCAGCCCTGGACAGAGCGTCGGCTATGGCTACACCTTC | CASSPGQSVGYGYTF | . | . | TRBJ1-2 | TRBV5-1